The 20 T cell receptor beta chains reported below all come from one sample, sequenced in a study of T cell changes during pregnancy in multiple sclerosis. Here immunoSEQ multiplex PCR was the method, and the copy in TCRdb shows in-frame clones only, minus some. The sample lists about 61,000 clones, approximately 90% occurring once. The sample here was peripheral blood, taken in the first trimester of pregnancy. All receptors derive from a female donor in good health, enrolled as a control in a pregnancy study.

The gene calls are TRBV4-2 and TRBJ1-3; D remains ambiguous. This CDR3 region has 14 residues. Germline CDR1 LGHNA, CDR2 YNFKEQ. The V and J ends lost 3 bases and 0 bases respectively, with 6 bases between them. The CDR3 reads CASSQRGSGNTIYF. The CDR3 DNA reads as TGTGCCAGCAGCCAGCGGGGCTCTGGAAACACCATATATTTT.

The chain combines TRBV7-8 with TRBJ2-3; 8 bases line up with TRBD1. Germline values: CDR1 SGHVS, CDR2 FQNEAQ. The junction had 11 bases not matched to a gene; V was cut back by 5 bases and J by 4 bases. The CDR3 length is 16 residues. The CDR3 DNA is TGTGCCAGCAGCCAATGGACAGGGAGTATCGCAGATACGCAGTATTTT. Protein product: CASSQWTGSIADTQYF.

The rearrangement uses TRBV11-3 and TRBJ1-1; no reliable D call. The CDR3 totals 14 residues. The germline V gene encodes CDR1 SGHNT and CDR2 YENEEA. V was shortened by 1 base and J by 1 base, with 7 bases between the two germline ends. This chain's CDR3 is CASSLGGRNTEAFF. Here the CDR3 DNA reads TGTGCCAGCAGCTTAGGTGGCCGGAACACTGAAGCTTTCTTT.

This clone has a handful of counts. The V gene is TRBV19, the J gene TRBJ1-5; D unclear. Germline CDR1 reads LNHDA; CDR2 reads SQIVND (reference sequence). The length of the CDR3 is 15 residues. The V and J ends lost 8 bases and 0 bases respectively, with 14 bases between them. Written as DNA, the CDR3 is TGTGCCAGTCGAGAGGGCGGAGTTAGCAATCAGCCCCAGCATTTT. Its protein product is CASREGGVSNQPQHF. Full variable domain (missing parts from reference TRBV19 and TRBJ1-5): DGGITQSPKYLFRKEGQNVTLSCEQNLNHDAMYWYRQDPGQGLRLIYYSQIVNDFQKGDIAEGYSVSREKKESFPLTVTSAQKNPTAFYLCASREGGVSNQPQHFGDGTRLSIL.

A few counts support this clone. The chain employs TRBV30 and TRBJ1-1; possible D gene TRBD1, 5 bases. Germline CDR1 GTSNPN, CDR2 SVGIG (reference sequence). Trimming cost V 5 bases and J 0 bases, with 10 bases left between them. This CDR3 region has 13 residues. CDR3 bases: TGTGCCTGGGGGGCAGACATGAACACTGAAGCTTTCTTT. Translated: CAWGADMNTEAFF.

The chain uses TRBV30 and TRBJ1-1; 8 bases map to TRBD1. Germline CDR1 GTSNPN, CDR2 SVGIG (reference sequence). Trimming took 3 bases from V and 5 from J; bases not matched to a gene: 5. The CDR3 covers 13 residues. The CDR3 is CAWSPDRDTEAFF. As DNA, the CDR3 is TGTGCCTGGAGCCCGGACAGGGATACTGAAGCTTTCTTT.

The J gene is TRBJ1-3, the V gene TRBV27; the D gene is possibly TRBD1 (5 bases). The CDR3 sequence is 16 residues long. CDR1 and CDR2 from the germline V gene are MNHEY and SMNVEV (reference sequence). V was clipped by 5 bases and J by 0 bases, with 14 bases between them. The DNA of the CDR3 is TGTGCCAGCAGTCCAGGAGACAGAAGCTCTGGAAACACCATATATTTT. This sequence encodes CASSPGDRSSGNTIYF.

The V call is TRBV6-5, the J call TRBJ1-2; TRBD1 matches at 9 bases. J lost 4 bases, V lost 6 bases, and 3 bases had no gene match. The CDR3 is 13 residues long. CDR1 MNHEY and CDR2 SVGAGI come from the germline V gene. CDR3 sequence reads: CASSGQGTYGYTF. CDR3 DNA: TGTGCCAGCAGCGGACAGGGGACCTATGGCTACACCTTC.

The gene calls are TRBV5-4 and TRBJ2-1; 7 bases match TRBD1. Losses at the gene ends were 3 bases for V and 5 bases for J; bases not matched to a gene: 5. Germline CDR1 reads SGHNT; CDR2 reads YYREEE (reference sequence). The CDR3 is 14 amino acids. The CDR3 DNA reads TGTGCCAGCAGCTCGAACAGGGGTGACAATGAGCAGTTCTTC. Translating gives CASSSNRGDNEQFF.

This clone came up once. V usage is TRBV5-1 and J usage is TRBJ2-1; D might be TRBD1 (6 bases). This CDR3 spans 15 amino acids. Germline V gives CDR1 SGHRS, CDR2 YFSETQ. V lost 2 bases and J lost 4, with 13 bases in between. CDR3 coding DNA: TGCGCCAGCAGCTTTCTGGGGGCGGTATACAATGAGCAGTTCTTC. Encoded protein: CASSFLGAVYNEQFF. Based on the CDR3 plus reference TRBV5-1 and TRBJ2-1, the full variable domain is KAGVTQTPRYLIKTRGQQVTLSCSPISGHRSVSWYQQTPGQGLQFLFEYFSETQRNKGNFPGRFSGRQFSNSRSEMNVSTLELGDSALYLCASSFLGAVYNEQFFGPGTRLTVL.

The rearrangement joins TRBV7-2 to TRBJ2-3; 9 bases are a match to TRBD2. The CDR3 length is 14 residues. V shed 5 bases, J shed 3 bases, and the junction held 3 bases outside the gene matches. In germline, CDR1 is SGHTA, CDR2 FQGNSA. DNA for the CDR3: TGTGCCAGCAGCCCAGGACTAGCGACAGATACGCAGTATTTT. It codes for CASSPGLATDTQYF.

CDR3 sequence (DNA): TGTGCCAGCAGTTATAGCGGTGCCTACGAGCAGTACTTC. Amino acid sequence: CASSYSGAYEQYF. The chain carries TRBV2 and TRBJ2-7; maybe TRBD2 (6 bases). The CDR3 has 13 residues. The germline V gene has CDR1 SNHLY and CDR2 FYNNEI. V gave up 5 bases and J gave up 2 bases, with 10 bases separating them.

In its sample, this clone was seen once. The chain is built from TRBV6-1 and TRBJ2-7; 8 bases are a match to TRBD1. The CDR3 contains 14 residues. The junction had 8 bases not matched to a gene; V was cut back by 7 bases and J by 3 bases. Germline lookup yields CDR1 MNHNS and CDR2 SASEGT. The CDR3 sequence: CASTLGTGDYEQYF. CDR3 nucleotides: TGTGCCAGCACCTTGGGGACAGGTGACTACGAGCAGTACTTC.

V gene TRBV5-4 combines with J gene TRBJ1-1, with a possible D match to TRBD1 (5 bases). The CDR3 covers 16 residues. Deletions cut 0 bases from V and 0 bases from J, with 12 bases between. Looked up from germline, CDR1 is SGHNT and CDR2 is YYREEE (reference sequence). The DNA of the CDR3 is TGTGCCAGCAGCTTGGGGCAGGGAAGACTGAACACTGAAGCTTTCTTT. It is translated as CASSLGQGRLNTEAFF.

This sequence joins TRBV7-2 and TRBJ1-1, with unresolved D. V was cut by 2 bases and J by 5 bases, with 6 bases left in between. Germline CDR1 reads SGHTA; CDR2 reads FQGNSA. The CDR3 is 12 amino acids. The CDR3 region is CASSLYGTEAFF. The CDR3 DNA reads as TGTGCCAGCAGCTTATACGGGACTGAAGCTTTCTTT.

The V call is TRBV7-3, the J call TRBJ1-5; 7 bases are shared with TRBD1. The V segment lost 2 bases and the J segment 8 bases; nucleotides outside the gene matches: 6. CDR3 size: 14 residues. Per germline, CDR1 SGHTA and CDR2 FQGTGA. CDR3 residues: CASSLDRDGEPQHF. The CDR3 nucleotides read TGTGCCAGCAGCTTAGACAGGGATGGGGAGCCCCAGCATTTT.

V and J are TRBV2 and TRBJ1-1; no clear D gene. Germline V lookup: CDR1 SNHLY, CDR2 FYNNEI. The CDR3 loop spans 13 amino acids. V dropped 6 bases and J dropped 1 base, with 9 bases sitting between them. The CDR3 nucleotides read TGTGCCAGCAGGAGATCCAAGAACACTGAAGCTTTCTTT. Translation: CASRRSKNTEAFF.

The chain recombines TRBV27 with TRBJ1-5; tentative D call: TRBD1 (6 bases). V was trimmed by 2 bases and J by 6 bases, leaving 17 bases between them. CDR1 is MNHEY, CDR2 SMNVEV, per germline (reference sequence). The CDR3 has 16 amino acids. Here the CDR3 reads CASSLTTAGERQPQHF. The CDR3 nucleotides are TGTGCCAGCAGTTTAACTACGGCAGGGGAACGTCAGCCCCAGCATTTT.

The chain joins TRBV19 to TRBJ2-1, with 9 nucleotides matching TRBD1. Trimming took 5 bases from V and 2 from J; bases not matched to a gene: 10. The V gene's germline CDR1 is LNHDA and CDR2 SQIVND (reference sequence). This CDR3 has 17 amino acids. The CDR3 DNA sequence: TGTGCCAGTAGTTACGAATGGACAGGGGCTACCTACAATGAGCAGTTCTTC. Protein: CASSYEWTGATYNEQFF.

The chain links TRBV7-9 to TRBJ2-7, with a possible D match to TRBD1 (6 bases). The CDR3 totals 15 residues. V gave up 1 base and J gave up 1 base, with 11 bases separating them. CDR1 and CDR2 from the germline V gene are SEHNR and FQNEAQ (reference sequence). The CDR3 DNA reads as TGTGCCAGCAGCTTAGATGCAGGGGTTTCCTACGAGCAGTACTTC. It yields the protein CASSLDAGVSYEQYF.